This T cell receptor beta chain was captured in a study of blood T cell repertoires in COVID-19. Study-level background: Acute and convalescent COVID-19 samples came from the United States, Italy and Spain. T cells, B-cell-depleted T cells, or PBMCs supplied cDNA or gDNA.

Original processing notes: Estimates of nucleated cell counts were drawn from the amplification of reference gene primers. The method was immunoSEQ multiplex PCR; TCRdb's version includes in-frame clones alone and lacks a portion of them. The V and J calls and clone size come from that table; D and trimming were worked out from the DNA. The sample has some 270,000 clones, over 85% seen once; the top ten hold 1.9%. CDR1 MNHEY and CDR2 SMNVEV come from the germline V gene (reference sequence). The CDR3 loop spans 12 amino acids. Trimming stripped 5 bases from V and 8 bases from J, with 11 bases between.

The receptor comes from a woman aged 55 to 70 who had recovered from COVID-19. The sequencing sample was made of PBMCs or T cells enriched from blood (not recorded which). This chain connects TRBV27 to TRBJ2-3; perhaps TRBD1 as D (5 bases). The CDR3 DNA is TGTGCCAGCAGTCTCCTTAGGGGTACGCAGTATTTT. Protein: CASSLLRGTQYF.